A single T cell receptor (beta chain) is shown here with its context. Its antigen is currently unknown. The sample comes from a study of OX40 agonist ivuxolimab in advanced cancers. Study-level information: Patients received ivuxolimab, an agonistic anti-OX40 (CD134) antibody. The dose-escalation cohort was approximately 81% male, with a mean age of 60 years, ranging roughly 20 to 90. Three partial responders included one hepatocellular carcinoma patient and two cutaneous melanoma patients. Study results and limitations: On average, CD8+ T cells had more expanded clones than CD4+.

From germline, CDR1 is SGHVS and CDR2 FNYEAQ. V dropped 5 bases and J dropped 1 base, with 8 bases sitting between them. There are 13 residues in the CDR3. The method was immunoSEQ multiplex PCR; TCRdb's version includes in-frame clones alone and lacks a portion of them. The sample holds under 140,000 clones, approximately 89% seen once. The receptor was isolated from an adult with an advanced solid tumor such as melanoma, head and neck, liver or kidney cancer. Specimen: CD4+ or CD8+ T cells sorted from blood, collected in a trial of the OX40 agonist ivuxolimab. The chain recombines TRBV7-6 with TRBJ1-1; D gene uncertain. CDR3 loop: CASSITRNTEAFF. The CDR3 DNA follows: TGTGCCAGCAGCATAACGAGGAACACTGAAGCTTTCTTT. Looking up the rest from reference TRBV7-6 and TRBJ1-1 gives the full variable domain: GAGVSQSPRYKVTKRGQDVALRCDPISGHVSLYWYRQALGQGPEFLTYFNYEAQQDKSGLPNDRFSAERPEGSISTLTIQRTEQRDSAMYRCASSITRNTEAFFGQGTRLTVV.